These T cell receptor beta chains were read from a single sample in a study of CD8 T cells in Susac syndrome. TCRdb reprocessed the immunoSEQ multiplex PCR reads with MiXCR, giving one entry per CDR3 protein. The data contain fewer than 350,000 distinct CDR3 sequences, around 85% of them singletons. Sequencing input: CD8+ T cells from PBMCs. The receptors derive from a human donor with multiple sclerosis. CDR3s include the opening cysteine and the closing phenylalanine or tryptophan. The order of the fields is J gene, clone size, V gene, D gene, CDR3 DNA, CDR3 protein. A D gene is named only where the DNA matches it firmly. Clone size is shown for a subset of rows, as once, few, many or a class of expanded clone.

TRBJ2-1,-,TRBV4-3,-,TGCGCCAGCAGCCAAGATCGGGCCCCCGGTGGGAATGAGCAGTTCTTC,CASSQDRAPGGNEQFF
TRBJ2-5,-,TRBV7-8,-,TGTGCCAGCAGCTCCCAGGGGGGCGCCCAAGAGACCCAGTACTTC,CASSSQGGAQETQYF
TRBJ2-7,few,TRBV6-2/TRBV6-3,-,TGTGCCAGCTCCGAGGGGTGGGAAGCCTTCTACGAGCAGTACTTC,CASSEGWEAFYEQYF
TRBJ2-5,-,TRBV19,TRBD2,TGTGCCAGTAGTCCCAGGGGACTAGCGGGGGCAGAGACCCAGTACTTC,CASSPRGLAGAETQYF
TRBJ2-4,-,TRBV28,-,TGTGCCAGCAGTCCGGGGAGCAGAAACATTCAGTACTTC,CASSPGSRNIQYF
TRBJ1-4,once,TRBV5-1,TRBD1,TGCGCCAGCAGCCTGTGGTCTATAGGACAGGGAGGTGAAAAACTGTTTTTT,CASSLWSIGQGGEKLFF
TRBJ2-2,-,TRBV18,-,TGTGCCAGCTCACCGAGGCATGAGGGCCTCGCGAACACCGGGGAGCTGTTTTTT,CASSPRHEGLANTGELFF
TRBJ2-2,-,TRBV6-1,TRBD1,TGTGCCAGCAGTCGGACAGGGGGCGGTGGCACCGGGGAGCTGTTTTTT,CASSRTGGGGTGELFF
TRBJ1-1,-,TRBV6-5,-,TGTGCCAGCAGTTACTTTACAGGGAACACTGAAGCTTTCTTT,CASSYFTGNTEAFF
TRBJ2-3,-,TRBV25-1,-,TGTGCCACATCAGGGGCAGATACGCAGTATTTT,CATSGADTQYF
TRBJ2-1,-,TRBV6-2/TRBV6-3,TRBD2,TGTGCCAGCAGTTACTCGTCCCTAGCGGGAACGAACAATGAGCAGTTCTTC,CASSYSSLAGTNNEQFF
TRBJ2-7,-,TRBV9,TRBD1,TGTGCCAGCAGCGCAGGAGGCGGACAGGGGACCTACGAGCAGTACTTC,CASSAGGGQGTYEQYF
TRBJ2-7,-,TRBV29-1,TRBD1,TGCAGCGTTGAAGCCCTTGGGACAGATTCTTCCTACGAGCAGTACTTC,CSVEALGTDSSYEQYF
TRBJ2-1,-,TRBV27,TRBD2,TGTGCCAGCAGTTCACTCCTAGCGGATACCTACAATGAGCAGTTCTTC,CASSSLLADTYNEQFF
TRBJ2-3,-,TRBV19,-,TGTGCCAGTAGTTTCGGGATCCGAGACAGAGTGAGCACAGATACGCAGTATTTT,CASSFGIRDRVSTDTQYF
TRBJ2-7,-,TRBV28,-,TGTGCCAGCAGTGGATTAGCAGGCGAGCAGTACTTC,CASSGLAGEQYF
TRBJ2-2,-,TRBV14,-,TGTGCCAGCAGCCACCGGGACTGGCCGAACACCGGGGAGCTGTTTTTT,CASSHRDWPNTGELFF
TRBJ2-7,few,TRBV11-2,-,TGTGCCAGCAGCTCCTTCGAGGACTTCTACGAGCAGTACTTC,CASSSFEDFYEQYF
TRBJ1-5,-,TRBV11-3,-,TGTGCCAGCAGCCCCTCGATTAAACAGCGCAATCAGCCCCAGCATTTT,CASSPSIKQRNQPQHF
TRBJ2-1,-,TRBV13,-,TGTGCCAGCAGCCCACCGGCCAGCAATGAGCAGTTCTTC,CASSPPASNEQFF
TRBJ1-2,-,TRBV7-3,-,TGTGCCAGCAGCGGACAGTTTTGGAGAGGCTACACCTTC,CASSGQFWRGYTF
TRBJ2-1,-,TRBV28,TRBD1,TGTGCCAGCAGTTCCCGACAGGGGAGGTACAATGAGCAGTTCTTC,CASSSRQGRYNEQFF
TRBJ2-7,-,TRBV5-1,-,TGCGCCAGCAGTGAGGGCCCGGACGGCTACGAGCAGTACTTC,CASSEGPDGYEQYF
TRBJ2-1,-,TRBV24-1,-,TGTGCCACCAGTGATCCTCACGTCGGGAATTACAATGAGCAGTTCTTC,CATSDPHVGNYNEQFF
TRBJ1-3,-,TRBV20-1,-,TGCAGTGCTAGAACCGGGACTGGAAACACCATATATTTT,CSARTGTGNTIYF
TRBJ2-7,-,TRBV25-1,-,TGTGCCAGCAGTGAATACGGATCAGGGGAAACCTACGAGCAGTACTTC,CASSEYGSGETYEQYF
TRBJ2-1,-,TRBV6-2/TRBV6-3,-,TGTGCCAGCAATAACCAGGTGGGCCCTGGGGACAATGAGCAGTTCTTC,CASNNQVGPGDNEQFF
TRBJ2-1,-,TRBV20-1,-,TGCAGTGCTAGTCTAGAGGGCCACAATGAGCAGTTCTTC,CSASLEGHNEQFF
TRBJ1-5,-,TRBV6-1,-,TGTGCCAGCAGTCCATCAGGGCGCCATCAGCCCCAGCATTTT,CASSPSGRHQPQHF
TRBJ1-2,once,TRBV7-3,TRBD1,TGTGCCAGCAGCCAATCCCGACAGGGGCCCGTTGGGTATGGCTACACCTTC,CASSQSRQGPVGYGYTF
TRBJ2-5,-,TRBV28,TRBD1,TGTGCCAGCAGGGGGGACAGGGAACAAGAGACCCAGTACTTC,CASRGDREQETQYF
TRBJ2-1,-,TRBV19,TRBD2,TGTGCCAGTAGAGGGACTAGAGACTACAATGAGCAGTTCTTC,CASRGTRDYNEQFF
TRBJ2-1,few,TRBV4-3,TRBD1,TGCGCCAGCAGCTCCGGGACAGGTCTTTCCTACAATGAGCAGTTCTTC,CASSSGTGLSYNEQFF
TRBJ2-7,-,TRBV9,TRBD1,TGTGCCAGCAGCGCCCGGGACAGGACCTACGAGCAGTACTTC,CASSARDRTYEQYF
TRBJ2-5,-,TRBV27,TRBD2,TGTGCCAGCTCACGAATGGGCCCCGGGGGGTCGGAGACCCAGTACTTC,CASSRMGPGGSETQYF
TRBJ1-1,-,TRBV25-1,-,TGTGCCAGCAAGGGACGATGGGAGGGGCCGGTTGGGGTGAACACTGAAGCTTTCTTT,CASKGRWEGPVGVNTEAFF
TRBJ2-1,once,TRBV13,TRBD2,TGTGCCAGCAGCACCCGACTAGCAAATTACAATGAGCAGTTCTTC,CASSTRLANYNEQFF
TRBJ2-1,-,TRBV27,-,TGTGCCAGCTCAGAGCATCGCGAGCAGTTCTTC,CASSEHREQFF
TRBJ2-5,-,TRBV15,-,TGTGCCACCAGCAGTAGGGCAGAGACCCAGTACTTC,CATSSRAETQYF
TRBJ2-3,-,TRBV24-1,-,TGTGCCACCAGTCAAACACAGGATCGCACAGATACGCAGTATTTT,CATSQTQDRTDTQYF
TRBJ1-5,once,TRBV20-1,-,TGCAGTGCTAGGAGGGACAATCAGCCCCAGCATTTT,CSARRDNQPQHF
TRBJ2-1,-,TRBV10-3,-,TGTGCCATCAGTGATAGTGGGGGGAATGAGCAGTTCTTC,CAISDSGGNEQFF